The clone carrying this T cell receptor (beta chain) was seen ten or more times. The antigen remains unidentified. TCRdb re-analysed the 5' RACE reads in MiXCR, keeping a single row per CDR3 protein. The profile covers 200,000 to 300,000 distinct CDR3 sequences, with approximately 11% appearing a single time and 6% to 7.5% taken by the ten largest. The germline V and J ends were trimmed by 8 bases and 3 bases, with 10 bases remaining between them. Looked up from germline, CDR1 is WSHSY and CDR2 is SAAADI. This CDR3 region has 12 residues. This sample was taken from a study of CD8 T cells in ankylosing spondylitis. Study conclusions and caveats: Apparently characteristic of ankylosing spondylitis blood was a TCR beta motif (roughly eight highly homologous variants). According to the report, clones linked to the disease were significantly enriched in matched synovial fluid samples taken from ankylosing spondylitis patients.

What was sequenced was blood, either unsorted or a sorted T cell fraction (not recorded which). The sequence derives from a male donor with ankylosing spondylitis or in good health (not recorded which). This chain joins TRBV10-2 and TRBJ2-5; D not certain. The CDR3 here is CASGARKETQYF. The CDR3 region has the DNA TGCGCCAGCGGTGCCAGGAAAGAGACCCAGTACTTC.